A single TCR beta chain is shown here with its context. The target antigen is unknown. Germline V CDR1 and CDR2: KGHSH, LQKENI. V lost 6 bases and J 6 bases, leaving 15 bases between the germline ends. The CDR3 extends over 13 amino acids. Treatment in this sample: roughly 20 received Ad26.COV2.S at low or high dose, single or two shots; roughly 5 received placebo; per-sample allocation not given. Day 63 after the first vaccine or placebo injection was the time point for sampling. At a Boston site, the person donating was an adult of 18-55 years. This sample was taken from a study of Ad26.COV2.S vaccination and SARS-CoV-2 variants. Study background: In the study, Ad26.COV2.S was injected intramuscularly once, or twice 56 days apart. Findings of the study overall: Placebo recipients had lower spike-specific TCR breadth than vaccine recipients. The TCR breadth and depth analyses may have understated or missed part of the total T cell responses.

Clones were sequenced by immunoSEQ multiplex PCR, and TCRdb holds only the in-frame ones, with some missing. The data hold approximately 410,000 clones, with 92% observed a single time. The TCR originated in a person aged 18-60 years who received the Ad26.COV2.S COVID-19 vaccine or a placebo. This chain uses TRBV18 with TRBJ2-7; TRBD2 is a possible D gene (5 bases). This material consisted of peripheral blood, taken in a trial of Ad26.COV2.S vaccine versus placebo. The CDR3 region has the DNA TGTGCCAGCTCCTACGGGTCACGGGGCGAGCAGTACTTC. The encoded protein is CASSYGSRGEQYF. The variable domain in full, completed from reference TRBV18 and TRBJ2-7, reads NAGVMQNPRHLVRRRGQEARLRCSPMKGHSHVYWYRQLPEEGLKFMVYLQKENIIDESGMPKERFSAEFPKEGPSILRIQQVVRGDSAAYFCASSYGSRGEQYFGPGTRLTVT.